The 31 T cell receptor beta chains below all came from one sample that was sequenced in a study of T-cell reconstitution after alpha-beta-depleted transplantation in children. Using unique molecular identifiers, the investigators prepared the TCRbeta library. MiXCR, run by TCRdb on the PCR reads, gives a single entry per CDR3 protein. The sample records approximately 88,000 distinct CDR3 sequences, 12% being singletons. The sequences come from PBMCs from the stem cell graft donor, collected from the stem cell graft. Source of these receptors: a human donor who donated a stem cell graft to a child with inherited bone marrow failure.

This clonotype was seen many times. The chain joins TRBV6-2 or TRBV6-3 to TRBJ2-2, with 11 bases fitting TRBD2. There are 15 residues in the CDR3. The V and J ends lost 4 bases and 9 bases, in that order; junction bases with no gene match: 7. The germline gives CDR1 MNHEY, CDR2 SVGEGT. The CDR3 sequence: CASSSLGLAAWELFF. The DNA of the CDR3 is TGTGCCAGCAGTTCATTGGGACTAGCGGCCTGGGAGCTGTTTTTT.

This clonotype has at least ten counts. The chain couples TRBV29-1 to TRBJ2-2; no clear D gene. Germline assignment: CDR1 SQVTM and CDR2 ANQGSEA. This CDR3 has 13 amino acids. V dropped 5 bases and J dropped 0 bases, with 7 bases sitting between them. The CDR3 DNA is TGCAGCGTTCAACAGACGAACACCGGGGAGCTGTTTTTT. Amino acid sequence: CSVQQTNTGELFF.

This clonotype was recorded at least ten times. The V call is TRBV7-2, the J call TRBJ2-7, with 7 nucleotides matching TRBD1. Looked up from germline, CDR1 is SGHTA and CDR2 is FQGNSA. This CDR3 has 13 residues. J was trimmed by 2 bases and V by 7 bases; bases with no gene match: 5. In DNA, the CDR3 is TGTGCCAGCAAAAACACAGGGGCCTACGAGCAGTACTTC. The encoded protein is CASKNTGAYEQYF.

This clonotype was recorded at least ten times. V and J are TRBV7-9 and TRBJ2-1; 9 bases are a match to TRBD1. Trimming cost V 4 bases and J 9 bases; bases outside gene matches: 10. Germline V CDR1 and CDR2: SEHNR, FQNEAQ (reference sequence). CDR3 size: 15 residues. Here the CDR3 reads CASSSWDRADSEQFF. CDR3 coding DNA: TGTGCCAGCAGCTCCTGGGACAGGGCGGACAGTGAGCAGTTCTTC.

This clonotype occurred many times. This chain connects TRBV5-6 to TRBJ1-6, with D unclear. Germline CDR1 and CDR2: SGHDT and YYEEEE. CDR3 length equals 11 residues. V was clipped by 4 bases and J by 7 bases, with 3 bases between them. CDR3 region: CASSGNSPLHF. The CDR3 DNA reads as TGTGCCAGCAGCGGGAATTCACCCCTCCACTTT.

This clonotype came up many times. This chain joins TRBV7-3 and TRBJ2-6; D is possibly TRBD1 (6 bases). Trimming took 3 bases from V and 2 from J, leaving 8 bases between them. The V gene's germline CDR1 is SGHTA and CDR2 FQGTGA. The CDR3 sequence is 15 residues long. CDR3 in DNA: TGTGCCAGCAGCTTCACAGGGCCTGGGGCCAACGTCCTGACTTTC. Translation gives CASSFTGPGANVLTF.

The chain carries TRBV4-3 and TRBJ2-1, with 8 nucleotides matching TRBD1. V was pared by 1 base and J by 7 bases, with 3 bases of the junction left unmatched. Germline V gives CDR1 LGHNA, CDR2 YSLEER. The CDR3 extends over 14 amino acids. CDR3 in amino acids: CASSQGGQVNEQFF. CDR3 sequence (DNA): TGCGCCAGCAGCCAAGGGGGACAGGTGAATGAGCAGTTCTTC.

The chain couples TRBV12-3 or TRBV12-4 to TRBJ2-7; no reliable D call. The CDR3 spans 11 residues. Trimming took off 1 base at V and 9 bases at J, with 7 bases between the two ends. The CDR3 bases are TGTGCCAGCAGTTTAGGGACCAGGCAGTACTTC. The encoded protein is CASSLGTRQYF.

This clonotype was detected ten times or more. This rearrangement joins TRBV29-1 to TRBJ2-5, with 7 bases identical to TRBD2. The germline gives CDR1 SQVTM, CDR2 ANQGSEA. There are 12 residues in the CDR3. Trimming cost V 4 bases and J 4 bases; bases outside gene matches: 3. CDR3 protein: CSVAREGETQYF. DNA for the CDR3: TGCAGCGTTGCGAGGGAGGGAGAGACCCAGTACTTC.

The sample holds a few counts of this clonotype. The chain has TRBV18 and TRBJ2-2; D is unclear. The V end lost 4 bases, the J end lost 4 bases, and 13 bases lay between the germline ends. There are 15 residues in the CDR3. The germline gives CDR1 KGHSH, CDR2 LQKENI. The CDR3 reads CASSQPSRSTGELFF. The DNA for the CDR3 is TGTGCCAGCTCACAACCGTCGAGGAGCACCGGGGAGCTGTTTTTT.

The table lists this clonotype with many counts. The V and J genes are TRBV12-3 or TRBV12-4 and TRBJ1-2; D remains ambiguous. This CDR3 contains 10 residues. V was shortened by 6 bases and J by 5 bases, with 4 bases between the two germline ends. CDR3 coding DNA: TGTGCCAGCAGGGGGTATGGCTACACCTTC. Amino acid sequence: CASRGYGYTF.

A note on this clonotype: The junction differs from germline at one of its ends, possibly a read error. The gene calls are TRBV3-1 and TRBJ2-3, with TRBD2 matching 8 bases. Germline-derived CDR1 and CDR2 are LGHDT and YNNKEL (reference sequence). This CDR3 has 18 amino acids. The CDR3 DNA sequence: TGTGCCTGCAGCCAAGAAGTTCCAGAGACTAGCGTAGAGGGTACGCAGTATTTT. It translates to CACSQEVPETSVEGTQYF.

In this sample, this clonotype turned up a few times. This rearrangement joins TRBV18 to TRBJ2-1; 8 bases are shared with TRBD2. Germline V gives CDR1 KGHSH, CDR2 LQKENI. The CDR3 consists of 15 residues. The V segment lost 3 bases and the J segment 7 bases; nucleotides outside the gene matches: 8. CDR3 sequence (DNA): TGTGCCAGCTCACCCAGCGGGAGTATGTTGAATGAGCAGTTCTTC. It codes for CASSPSGSMLNEQFF.

This clonotype was seen ten or more times. The chain couples TRBV3-1 to TRBJ2-5; 7 bases are a match to TRBD2. The V gene end was trimmed by 1 base and the J gene end by 3 bases; junction bases not matched to a gene: 8. CDR1 and CDR2 (germline): LGHDT, YNNKEL (reference sequence). The CDR3 is 16 residues long. In DNA, the CDR3 is TGTGCCAGCAGCCAAGTCGGGACTAACCTCAAAGAGACCCAGTACTTC. It yields the protein CASSQVGTNLKETQYF.

This clonotype was detected many times. The V and J genes are TRBV5-4 and TRBJ2-3, with a tentative D call TRBD1 (5 bases). Trimming cost V 3 bases and J 0 bases, with 11 bases left between them. The length of the CDR3 is 15 residues. Germline assignment: CDR1 SGHNT and CDR2 YYREEE (reference sequence). The CDR3 is CASSWGLSSTDTQYF. CDR3 in DNA: TGTGCCAGCAGCTGGGGCCTCTCTAGCACAGATACGCAGTATTTT.

The CDR3, as DNA: TGTGCCAGCAGTTTCCCGGGACTCAAAGGGGCATACAATGAGCAGTTCTTC. It specifies CASSFPGLKGAYNEQFF. The chain joins TRBV28 to TRBJ2-1; a possible D gene is TRBD2 (6 bases). V dropped 3 bases and J dropped 4 bases, with 19 bases sitting between them. CDR3 length: 17 amino acids. Germline V gene sequence: CDR1 MDHEN, CDR2 SYDVKM.

This clonotype was seen ten or more times. V usage is TRBV12-3 or TRBV12-4 and J usage is TRBJ1-5, with a weak D call TRBD1 (5 bases). The CDR3 is made up of 14 amino acids. Trimming removed 7 bases from V and 4 bases from J, with 14 bases in between. The CDR3 bases are TGTGCCAGCACCCCAGACAGCAATAATCAGCCCCAGCATTTT. This translates into CASTPDSNNQPQHF.

This clonotype showed up many times. V and J are TRBV5-1 and TRBJ2-4; 11 bases are a match to TRBD1. V trimming: 7 bases; J trimming: 3 bases; junction bases outside the gene matches: 6. Germline assignment: CDR1 SGHRS and CDR2 YFSETQ. The CDR3 loop spans 15 amino acids. CDR3 loop: CASPRDRGVKNIQYF. The DNA for the CDR3 is TGCGCCAGCCCCCGGGACAGGGGGGTCAAAAACATTCAGTACTTC.

This clonotype was detected ten times or more. This chain links TRBV7-2 with TRBJ1-2; no firm D call. The CDR3 runs to 13 residues. The V and J ends lost 1 base and 6 bases respectively, with 9 bases between them. Germline assignment: CDR1 SGHTA and CDR2 FQGNSA. CDR3 nucleotide sequence: TGTGCCAGCAGCTTAGAAGTGGGCGATGGCTACACCTTC. It specifies CASSLEVGDGYTF.

This clonotype was detected many times. The chain has TRBV5-4 and TRBJ1-6; no clear D. Germline CDR1 reads SGHNT; CDR2 reads YYREEE (reference sequence). The CDR3 spans 13 residues. Deletions cut 3 bases from V and 7 bases from J, with 8 bases between. The CDR3 DNA reads as TGTGCCAGCAGCTCTGGCGGCAATTCACCCCTCCACTTT. It is translated as CASSSGGNSPLHF.

This clonotype showed up many times. The chain carries TRBV20-1 and TRBJ1-6; possible D gene TRBD1, 6 bases. The CDR3 consists of 16 residues. Germline CDR1 DFQATT, CDR2 SNEGSKA (reference sequence). Trimming pared 2 bases from V and 1 base from J, leaving 12 bases between. The DNA for the CDR3 is TGCAGTGCTAGACAGGGGAAGGGTTCCTATAATTCACCCCTCCACTTT. Protein: CSARQGKGSYNSPLHF.

This clonotype was counted at least ten times. This chain connects TRBV20-1 to TRBJ2-1, with D hard to call. V lost 6 bases to trimming and J lost 7 bases, with 16 bases between them. This CDR3 contains 13 residues. Germline V gives CDR1 DFQATT, CDR2 SNEGSKA (reference sequence). CDR3 in amino acids: CSATYRAGNEQFF. The CDR3 DNA is TGCAGTGCAACCTACAGAGCAGGAAATGAGCAGTTCTTC.

In this sample, this clonotype turned up many times. The chain joins TRBV5-6 to TRBJ1-5; 8 positions match TRBD1. V dropped 4 bases and J dropped 6; count of bases not matched to a gene: 3. The CDR3 is 13 amino acids. Germline V gene sequence: CDR1 SGHDT, CDR2 YYEEEE. This chain's CDR3 is CASSAGGGQPQHF. The CDR3 DNA reads TGTGCCAGCAGCGCAGGGGGCGGTCAGCCCCAGCATTTT.

This clonotype was found many times. The chain joins TRBV27 to TRBJ2-3; either TRBD1 or TRBD2 may fit D (5 bases each). V lost 3 bases, J lost 1 base, and 14 bases lay in between. The CDR3 extends over 16 amino acids. CDR1 and CDR2 from the germline V gene are MNHEY and SMNVEV (reference sequence). CDR3 in DNA: TGTGCCAGCAGTTTTATTGGGACGGAGGGCACAGATACGCAGTATTTT. Translation: CASSFIGTEGTDTQYF.

This chain uses TRBV6-1 with TRBJ2-1, with 11 bases identical to TRBD2. The CDR3 covers 16 residues. Germline V gene lookup returns CDR1 MNHNS and CDR2 SASEGT. V lost 6 bases and J lost 1; bases outside the gene matches: 5. This chain's CDR3 is CASSRLAGWSYNEQFF. CDR3 coding DNA: TGTGCCAGCAGCAGACTAGCGGGGTGGTCCTACAATGAGCAGTTCTTC.

This clonotype was seen many times. The chain couples TRBV29-1 to TRBJ2-3, with a tentative D call TRBD1 (6 bases). This CDR3 is built from 15 residues. The germline V gene has CDR1 SQVTM and CDR2 ANQGSEA. V was clipped by 5 bases and J by 2 bases, with 17 bases between them. CDR3: CSVSVGRGYTDTQYF. The CDR3 DNA follows: TGCAGCGTTTCGGTGGGTAGGGGGTACACAGATACGCAGTATTTT.

This clonotype has ten or more counts. The CDR3 loop is CASQAIRGQPQHF. The CDR3 DNA is TGTGCCAGCCAAGCCATACGAGGACAGCCCCAGCATTTT. This chain joins TRBV12-3 or TRBV12-4 and TRBJ1-5; no firm D call. V lost 8 bases and J lost 7, with 15 bases in between. CDR3 length equals 13 residues.

This clonotype came up many times. The chain uses TRBV5-5 and TRBJ1-2; D gene ambiguous. Per the germline V gene, CDR1 is SGHKS and CDR2 is YYEKEE (reference sequence). The CDR3 consists of 12 residues. V lost 1 base and J lost 5, with 6 bases in between. CDR3 loop: CASSLNGYGYTF. In DNA, the CDR3 is TGTGCCAGCAGCTTGAATGGTTATGGCTACACCTTC.

This clonotype was seen ten or more times. The chain joins TRBV10-3 to TRBJ2-5; no clear D gene. Between the trimmed V and J ends, which lost 3 bases and 7 bases, there was a span of 9 bases. The CDR3 runs to 12 residues. Germline values: CDR1 ENHRY, CDR2 SYGVKD. CDR3 in DNA: TGTGCCATCAGTGAAGACCTAGGGACCCAGTACTTC. It specifies CAISEDLGTQYF.

V gene TRBV20-1 combines with J gene TRBJ2-1; TRBD2 matches at 7 bases. CDR3 length: 15 residues. Germline assignment: CDR1 DFQATT and CDR2 SNEGSKA (reference sequence). V was clipped by 2 bases and J by 4 bases; unmatched bases: 8. The CDR3 nucleotides are TGCAGTGCTAGAAGTCCACGGGAGGCTTACAATGAGCAGTTCTTC. Residues: CSARSPREAYNEQFF.

This clonotype occurred many times. The gene calls are TRBV5-1 and TRBJ1-1; 9 nucleotides agree with TRBD1. V dropped 3 bases and J dropped 3; count of bases not matched to a gene: 3. The CDR3 is made up of 14 amino acids. Germline V lookup: CDR1 SGHRS, CDR2 YFSETQ. The CDR3 DNA reads as TGCGCCAGCAGCTCTGGACAGGGGTACACTGAAGCTTTCTTT. It translates to CASSSGQGYTEAFF.